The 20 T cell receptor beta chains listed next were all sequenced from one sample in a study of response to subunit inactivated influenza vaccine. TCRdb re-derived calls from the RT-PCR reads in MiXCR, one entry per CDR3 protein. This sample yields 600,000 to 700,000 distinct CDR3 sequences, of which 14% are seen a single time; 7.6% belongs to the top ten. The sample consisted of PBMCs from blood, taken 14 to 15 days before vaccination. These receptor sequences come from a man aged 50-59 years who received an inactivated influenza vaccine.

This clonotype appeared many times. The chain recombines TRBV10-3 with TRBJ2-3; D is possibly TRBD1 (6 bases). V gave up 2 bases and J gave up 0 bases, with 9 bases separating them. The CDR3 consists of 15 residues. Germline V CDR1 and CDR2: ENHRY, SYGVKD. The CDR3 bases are TGTGCCATCAGTGAGCCAGGGGTAAGCACAGATACGCAGTATTTT. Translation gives CAISEPGVSTDTQYF.

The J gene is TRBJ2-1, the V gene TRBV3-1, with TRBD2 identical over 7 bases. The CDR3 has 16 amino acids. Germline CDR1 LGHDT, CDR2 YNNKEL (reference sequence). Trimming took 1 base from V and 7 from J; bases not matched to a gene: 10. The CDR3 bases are TGTGCCAGCAGCCAAGCGGTGGGAGGGCCGGGGAATGAGCAGTTCTTC. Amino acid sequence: CASSQAVGGPGNEQFF.

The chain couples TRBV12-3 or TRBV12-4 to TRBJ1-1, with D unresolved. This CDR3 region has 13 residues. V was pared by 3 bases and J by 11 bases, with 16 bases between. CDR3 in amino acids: CASSFGQWIPAFF. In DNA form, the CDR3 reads TGTGCCAGCAGTTTTGGGCAGTGGATCCCCGCTTTCTTT.

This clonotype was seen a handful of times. DNA of the CDR3: TGTGCCAGCAGCTTGGTGTCAGTTCCTAACTATGGCTACACCTTC. Translated: CASSLVSVPNYGYTF. The chain combines TRBV5-6 with TRBJ1-2, with D hard to call. V was cut by 0 bases and J by 0 bases, with 9 bases left in between. CDR1 is SGHDT, CDR2 YYEEEE, per germline. The CDR3 has 15 residues.

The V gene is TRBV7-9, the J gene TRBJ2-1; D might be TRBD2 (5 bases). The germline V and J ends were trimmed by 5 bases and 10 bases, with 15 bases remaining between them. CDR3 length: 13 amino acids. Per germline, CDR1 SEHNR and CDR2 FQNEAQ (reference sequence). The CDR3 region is CASSPAPSGEQFF. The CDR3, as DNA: TGTGCCAGCAGCCCCGCGCCTTCGGGGGAGCAGTTCTTC.

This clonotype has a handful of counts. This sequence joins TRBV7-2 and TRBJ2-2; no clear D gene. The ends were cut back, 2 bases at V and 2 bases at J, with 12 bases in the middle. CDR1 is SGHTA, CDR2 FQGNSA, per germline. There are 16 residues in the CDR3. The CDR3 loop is CASSLFGEPNTGELFF. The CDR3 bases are TGTGCCAGCAGCTTATTTGGAGAACCTAACACCGGGGAGCTGTTTTTT.

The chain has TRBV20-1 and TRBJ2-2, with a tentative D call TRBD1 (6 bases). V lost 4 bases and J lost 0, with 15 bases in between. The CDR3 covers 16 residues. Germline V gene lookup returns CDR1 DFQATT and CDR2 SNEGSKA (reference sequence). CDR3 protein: CSATRTDRTNTGELFF. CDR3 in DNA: TGCAGTGCTACCCGTACAGACAGGACGAACACCGGGGAGCTGTTTTTT.

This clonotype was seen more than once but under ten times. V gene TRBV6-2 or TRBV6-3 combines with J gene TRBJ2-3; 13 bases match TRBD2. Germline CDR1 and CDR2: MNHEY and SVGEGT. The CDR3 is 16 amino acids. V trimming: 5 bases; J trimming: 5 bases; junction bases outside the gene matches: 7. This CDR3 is CASSTRTSGRLDTQYF. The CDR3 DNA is TGTGCCAGCAGTACAAGGACTAGCGGGAGATTAGATACGCAGTATTTT.

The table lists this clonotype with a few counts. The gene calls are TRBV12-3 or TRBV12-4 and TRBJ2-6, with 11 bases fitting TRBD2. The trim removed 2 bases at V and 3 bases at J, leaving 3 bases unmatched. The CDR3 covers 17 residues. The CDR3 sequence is CASSLRTSGFGANVLTF. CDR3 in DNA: TGTGCCAGCAGTTTACGGACTAGCGGGTTTGGGGCCAACGTCCTGACTTTC.

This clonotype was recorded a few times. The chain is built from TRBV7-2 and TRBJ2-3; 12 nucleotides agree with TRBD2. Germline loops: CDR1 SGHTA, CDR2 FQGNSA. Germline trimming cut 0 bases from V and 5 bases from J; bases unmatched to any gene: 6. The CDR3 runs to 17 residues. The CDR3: CASSLARTSGKLDTQYF. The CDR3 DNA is TGTGCCAGCAGCTTAGCTCGGACTAGCGGGAAACTAGATACGCAGTATTTT. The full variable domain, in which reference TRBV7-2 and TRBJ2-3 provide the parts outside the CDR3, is GAGVSQSPSNKVTEKGKDVELRCDPISGHTALYWYRQSLGQGLEFLIYFQGNSAPDKSGLPSDRFSAERTGGSVSTLTIQRTQQEDSAVYLCASSLARTSGKLDTQYFGPGTRLTVL.

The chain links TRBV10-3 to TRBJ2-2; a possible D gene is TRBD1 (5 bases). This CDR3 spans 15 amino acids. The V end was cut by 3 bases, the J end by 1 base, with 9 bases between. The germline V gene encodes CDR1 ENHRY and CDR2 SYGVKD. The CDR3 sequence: CAISDPRENTGELFF. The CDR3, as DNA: TGTGCCATCAGTGATCCCAGGGAGAACACCGGGGAGCTGTTTTTT.

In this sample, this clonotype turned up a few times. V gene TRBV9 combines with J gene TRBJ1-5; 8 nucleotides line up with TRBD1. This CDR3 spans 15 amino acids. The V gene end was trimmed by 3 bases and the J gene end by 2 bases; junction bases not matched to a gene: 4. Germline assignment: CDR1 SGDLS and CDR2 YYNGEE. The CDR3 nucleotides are TGTGCCAGCAGCGCAGGGGGCGGGGGCAATCAGCCCCAGCATTTT. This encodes CASSAGGGGNQPQHF. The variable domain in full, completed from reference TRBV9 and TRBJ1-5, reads DSGVTQTPKHLITATGQRVTLRCSPRSGDLSVYWYQQSLDQGLQFLIQYYNGEERAKGNILERFSAQQFPDLHSELNLSSLELGDSALYFCASSAGGGGNQPQHFGDGTRLSIL.

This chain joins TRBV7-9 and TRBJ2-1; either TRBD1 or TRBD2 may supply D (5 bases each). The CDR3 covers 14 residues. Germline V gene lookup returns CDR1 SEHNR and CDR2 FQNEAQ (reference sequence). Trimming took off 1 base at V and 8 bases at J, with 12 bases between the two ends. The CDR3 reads CASSLEAGSHEQFF. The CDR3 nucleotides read TGTGCCAGCAGCTTAGAGGCAGGGAGTCATGAGCAGTTCTTC.

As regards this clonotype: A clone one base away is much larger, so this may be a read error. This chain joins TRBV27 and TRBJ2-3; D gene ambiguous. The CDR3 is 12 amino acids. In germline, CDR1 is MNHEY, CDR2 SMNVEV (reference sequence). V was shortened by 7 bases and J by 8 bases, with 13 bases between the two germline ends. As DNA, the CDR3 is TGTGCCAGCACTCCCTCCTTGAGTACGCAGTATTTT. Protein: CASTPSLSTQYF.

This CDR3 reads CASSRLQEGKLFF. CDR3 nucleotides: TGTGCCAGCAGCCGGCTCCAGGAGGGAAAACTGTTTTTT. This chain links TRBV14 with TRBJ1-4; D gene uncertain. The V gene lost 4 bases and the J gene lost 10 bases, with 13 bases spanning the gap. CDR1 and CDR2 (germline): SGHDN, FVKESK. There are 13 residues in the CDR3.

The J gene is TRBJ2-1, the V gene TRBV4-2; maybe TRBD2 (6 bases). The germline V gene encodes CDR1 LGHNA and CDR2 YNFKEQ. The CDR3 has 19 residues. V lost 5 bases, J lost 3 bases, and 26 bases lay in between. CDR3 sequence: CASSTPGGSGPPHYNEQFF. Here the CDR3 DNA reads TGTGCCAGCAGCACTCCCGGGGGTAGCGGCCCTCCCCACTACAATGAGCAGTTCTTC.

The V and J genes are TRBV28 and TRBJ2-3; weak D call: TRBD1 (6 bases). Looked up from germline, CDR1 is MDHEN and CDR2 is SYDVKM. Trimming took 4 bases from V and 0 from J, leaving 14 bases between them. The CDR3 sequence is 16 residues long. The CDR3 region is CASSWLDSISTDTQYF. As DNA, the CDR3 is TGTGCCAGCAGTTGGCTGGACAGCATTAGCACAGATACGCAGTATTTT.

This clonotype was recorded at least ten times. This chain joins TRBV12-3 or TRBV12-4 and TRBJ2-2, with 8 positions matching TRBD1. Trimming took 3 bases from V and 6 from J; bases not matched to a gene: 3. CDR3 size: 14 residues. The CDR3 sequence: CASSFYRGAGELFF. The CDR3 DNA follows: TGTGCCAGCAGTTTCTACAGGGGGGCCGGGGAGCTGTTTTTT.

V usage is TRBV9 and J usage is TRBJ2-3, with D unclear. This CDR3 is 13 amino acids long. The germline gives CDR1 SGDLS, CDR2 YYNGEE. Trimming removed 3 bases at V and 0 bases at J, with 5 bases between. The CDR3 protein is CASSASSTDTQYF. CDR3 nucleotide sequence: TGTGCCAGCAGCGCCAGTAGCACAGATACGCAGTATTTT. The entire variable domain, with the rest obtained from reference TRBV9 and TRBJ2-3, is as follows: DSGVTQTPKHLITATGQRVTLRCSPRSGDLSVYWYQQSLDQGLQFLIQYYNGEERAKGNILERFSAQQFPDLHSELNLSSLELGDSALYFCASSASSTDTQYFGPGTRLTVL.

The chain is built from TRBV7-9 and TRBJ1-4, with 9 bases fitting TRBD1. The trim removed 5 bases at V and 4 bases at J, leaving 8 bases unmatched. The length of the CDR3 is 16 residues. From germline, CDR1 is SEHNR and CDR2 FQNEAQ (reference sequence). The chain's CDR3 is CASSDLGQGLNEKLFF. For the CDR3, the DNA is TGTGCCAGCAGCGACCTTGGACAGGGGCTTAATGAAAAACTGTTTTTT.